The 30 T cell receptor beta chains below all came from one sample that was sequenced in a study of T cell clonality in common variable immunodeficiency (dated by TCRdb to between 2014 and 2016). The method was the immunoSEQ multiplex PCR assay. Drawn from immuneACCESS, this table holds only the in-frame rearrangements with V and J called that TCRdb kept. Clones are partly lost; checked studies trace under half to an unresolved V gene and leave the rest unexplained. The sample features 40,000 or so clones, and none is a singleton. Of the sample, around 3% falls within the top ten clones. Sample: peripheral blood mononuclear cells. All receptors derive from a person aged 18-69 years in good health.

This clone appeared a few times. A read error may be the cause here, since a much bigger clone is one base away. The sequenced fragment ends 3 residues before the CDR3 boundary, so the rest is inferred from the germline J gene. The chain combines TRBV30 with TRBJ2-7, with 9 bases lining up with TRBD1. Losses at the gene ends were 5 bases for V and 6 bases for J; bases not matched to a gene: 14. This CDR3 comprises 15 residues. In germline, CDR1 is GTSNPN, CDR2 SVGIG (reference sequence). CDR3 amino acids: CAWAHSGTGMREQYF. The DNA read from the CDR3 is TGTGCCTGGGCCCATTCCGGGACAGGGATGCGCGAG.

This clone was detected ten times or more. The read gets to within 3 residues of the CDR3 end, and the germline J gene fills in the rest. The V gene is TRBV20-1, the J gene TRBJ2-3; 8 bases are a match to TRBD2. The CDR3 runs 17 residues. Trimming took 0 bases from V and 0 from J; bases not matched to a gene: 8. Per the germline V gene, CDR1 is DFQATT and CDR2 is SNEGSKA (reference sequence). The sequenced CDR3 bases are TGCAGTGCTAGAGATCCCGGGGGGGGAACTAGCACAGATACG. Translating it yields CSARDPGGGTSTDT. The whole CDR3 region reads CSARDPGGGTSTDTQYF.

This clone was seen at least ten times. The sequence runs out 3 residues before the end of the CDR3; the remainder is reconstructed from the germline J gene. The J gene is TRBJ2-3, the V gene TRBV20-1, with 7 bases matching TRBD2. CDR1 and CDR2 from the germline V gene are DFQATT and SNEGSKA (reference sequence). Unmatched junction bases numbered 13, after V lost 0 bases and J lost 4 bases. This CDR3 contains 17 residues. CDR3 sequence: CSARDSWEAGLADTQYF. The covered CDR3 bases are TGCAGTGCTAGAGATTCTTGGGAAGCGGGACTGGCAGATACG.

This clone was counted ten times or more. Read sequence stops 3 residues before the CDR3 end, and the germline J gene provides the missing end. The chain joins TRBV7-9 to TRBJ1-5; D is uncertain. The V gene lost 4 bases and the J gene lost 8 bases, with 9 bases spanning the gap. Germline V gives CDR1 SEHNR, CDR2 FQNEAQ (reference sequence). This CDR3 region has 12 residues. Partial CDR3 DNA: TGTGCCAGCAGCTCAACTAGAGAGCCC. Protein sequence: CASSSTREP. The CDR3 in its entirety is CASSSTREPQHF.

This clone was observed at least ten times. Incomplete CDR3 DNA: TGTGCCTGGCGCCCTACAGGGGCTGCTGAA. This sequence encodes CAWRPTGAAE. The full-length CDR3 reads as CAWRPTGAAEAFF. The chain recombines TRBV30 with TRBJ1-1; 7 positions match TRBD1. Sequencing ends 3 residues short of the CDR3 end; the germline J gene provides the rest. The CDR3 contains 13 residues. The germline gives CDR1 GTSNPN, CDR2 SVGIG (reference sequence). With 5 bases clipped from V and 6 bases from J, the junction kept 9 bases outside the gene matches.

Only a few counts were recorded for this clone. Read sequence stops 3 residues before the CDR3 end, and the germline J gene provides the missing end. V and J are TRBV30 and TRBJ1-2; D remains unclear. Germline-derived CDR1 and CDR2 are GTSNPN and SVGIG (reference sequence). This CDR3 contains 11 residues. CDR3 protein: CAWRYRFDYTF. The part of the CDR3 DNA that was read is TGTGCCTGGAGATACAGATTTGAC.

Details on this clone: The read comes to an end 3 residues before the CDR3 does, leaving the germline J gene to fill in the end. The chain combines TRBV11-2 with TRBJ2-5; 7 bases line up with TRBD1. The germline V gene encodes CDR1 SGHAT and CDR2 FQNNGV. The CDR3 sequence is 14 residues long. Trimming at V came to 5 bases and at J to 5 bases, leaving 8 bases not matched to a gene. The part of the CDR3 DNA that was read is TGTGCCAGCAGCCTCGGGACAGTGAGGGAGACC. As protein: CASSLGTVRET. The whole CDR3 is CASSLGTVRETQYF.

The sample holds a few counts of this clone. Coverage ceases 3 residues before the CDR3 finishes, and the germline J gene fills in the end. V gene TRBV30 combines with J gene TRBJ1-1; D uncertain. Germline CDR1 GTSNPN, CDR2 SVGIG (reference sequence). The CDR3 length is 15 residues. The chain's CDR3 is CAWSVQRTRVNEAFF. The CDR3 DNA, read in part, is TGTGCCTGGAGTGTACAGAGGACTAGGGTCAATGAG.

Of note for this clone: The CDR3 end falls 3 residues outside the read, so it is completed with the germline J gene. This chain joins TRBV2 and TRBJ2-3; TRBD2 might be the D (6 bases). The germline CDR1 and CDR2 sequences are SNHLY and FYNNEI. The length of the CDR3 is 14 residues. This CDR3 is CASRGTWGNQPQYF. The CDR3 DNA, read in part, is TGTGCCAGCAGGGGGACTTGGGGTAATCAGCCG.

This clone was seen ten or more times. The sequenced fragment ends 3 residues before the CDR3 boundary, so the rest is inferred from the germline J gene. The chain recombines TRBV7-9 with TRBJ1-1; D gene uncertain. This CDR3 contains 15 residues. V lost 4 bases and J 5 bases, leaving 17 bases between the germline ends. Germline CDR1 and CDR2: SEHNR and FQNEAQ (reference sequence). CDR3 in amino acids: CASSSMGGVGTEAFF. CDR3 DNA, as far as it was read: TGTGCCAGCAGCTCCATGGGCGGGGTTGGGACTGAA.

At least ten counts were recorded for this clone. Coverage ceases 3 residues before the CDR3 finishes, and the germline J gene fills in the end. J is TRBJ2-7 and V is TRBV5-1; possibly TRBD1 or TRBD2 for D (6 bases each). Germline CDR1 and CDR2: SGHRS and YFSETQ. V gave up 8 bases and J gave up 3 bases, with 12 bases separating them. The CDR3 has 12 residues. The CDR3 sequence is CASGGGGYEQYF. The DNA read from the CDR3 is TGCGCCAGTGGAGGGGGAGGCTACGAG.

This clone was seen repeatedly, ten times or more. The read stops 3 residues short of the end of the CDR3; the missing end is completed from the germline J gene. V and J are TRBV15 and TRBJ2-5, with 10 bases identical to TRBD2. The CDR3 loop spans 19 amino acids. CDR1 LNHNV and CDR2 YYDKDF come from the germline V gene (reference sequence). J was trimmed by 4 bases and V by 0 bases; bases with no gene match: 14. CDR3 amino acids: CATSRDRPGAGGPLETQYF. The DNA read from the CDR3 is TGTGCCACCAGCAGAGATAGGCCGGGAGCGGGAGGGCCGTTAGAGACC.

There are many counts of this clone. The read is 3 residues too short to cover the CDR3 end, so that end is filled in from the germline J gene. The rearrangement uses TRBV30 and TRBJ2-5; weak D call: TRBD2 (6 bases). CDR1 is GTSNPN and CDR2 is SVGIG in the germline V gene (reference sequence). This CDR3 has 13 residues. With 0 bases removed from V and 4 bases from J, the gap between germline ends came to 9 bases. CDR3 DNA, as far as it was read: TGTGCCTGGAGTGTAGCGGGTGGAGAGACC. Translation gives CAWSVAGGET. The CDR3 reads in full as CAWSVAGGETQYF.

This clone was picked up many times. The DNA ends 3 residues before the CDR3 does, and the rest of the CDR3 is filled in from the germline J gene. The chain uses TRBV4-2 and TRBJ2-2; possibly TRBD1 for D (5 bases). This CDR3 has 17 amino acids. Germline V CDR1 and CDR2: LGHNA, YNFKEQ. The germline V and J ends were trimmed by 0 bases and 10 bases, with 21 bases remaining between them. The DNA read from the CDR3 is TGTGCCAGCAGCCAAGAGTTAAGACAGCGTTCTGTGGAGGAG. As protein: CASSQELRQRSVEE. The whole CDR3 is CASSQELRQRSVEELFF.

In its sample, this clone was seen many times. The sequenced fragment ends 3 residues before the CDR3 boundary, so the rest is inferred from the germline J gene. The chain joins TRBV19 to TRBJ1-2; 7 bases are a match to TRBD1. With 5 bases clipped from V and 4 bases from J, the junction kept 4 bases outside the gene matches. Germline V lookup: CDR1 LNHDA, CDR2 SQIVND (reference sequence). The CDR3 is 13 residues long. CDR3 region: CASSATGFYGYTF. Incomplete CDR3 DNA: TGTGCCAGTAGTGCGACAGGGTTCTATGGC.

Concerning this clone: The CDR3 end is not reached by the read, which stops 3 residues before it; the germline J gene fills it in. V usage is TRBV11-2 and J usage is TRBJ2-3, with 8 bases fitting TRBD2. Germline assignment: CDR1 SGHAT and CDR2 FQNNGV. The CDR3 is made up of 14 amino acids. CDR3 loop: CASSSPGGQETQYF. The part of the CDR3 DNA that was read is TGTGCCAGCAGCTCTCCGGGGGGGCAAGAGACG.

This clone was picked up a small number of times. One junction end disagrees with the germline gene, perhaps due to a read error. The CDR3 extends 3 residues past the end of the read, so its final part is completed from the germline J gene. Other nucleotide sequences in the sample specify the same CDR3. This rearrangement joins TRBV19 to TRBJ1-3, with no clear D. The CDR3 contains 15 residues. Germline values: CDR1 LNHDA, CDR2 SQIVND (reference sequence). The DNA read from the CDR3 is TGTGCCAGTAGTATCGACGGGGTCTCTGGAAACACT. Its protein product is CASSIDGVSGNT. The full CDR3 sequence reads CASSIDGVSGNTIYF.

This clone occurred many times. The observed sequence ends 3 residues before the CDR3 terminus, with the missing tail filled in from the germline J gene. This sequence joins TRBV5-4 and TRBJ2-3; the match to TRBD1 covers 7 bases. V lost 4 bases and J lost 4; bases outside the gene matches: 9. In germline, CDR1 is SGHNT, CDR2 YYREEE (reference sequence). The length of the CDR3 is 15 residues. The CDR3 bases that were read are TGTGCCAGCAGCACTAGACAGGGTGTGGCAGATACG. Translated, it gives CASSTRQGVADT. The full CDR3 is CASSTRQGVADTQYF. Filled out from reference TRBV5-4 and TRBJ2-3, the complete variable domain reads ETGVTQSPTHLIKTRGQQVTLRCSSQSGHNTVSWYQQALGQGPQFIFQYYREEENGRGNFPPRFSGLQFPNYSSELNVNALELDDSALYLCASSTRQGVADTQYFGPGTRLTVL.

This clone has more than one count but fewer than ten. The DNA ends 3 residues before the CDR3 does, and the rest of the CDR3 is filled in from the germline J gene. The chain uses TRBV7-2 and TRBJ2-2; 8 positions match TRBD1. Germline loops: CDR1 SGHTA, CDR2 FQGNSA. Trimming removed 3 bases from V and 5 bases from J; junction bases left unmatched: 2. CDR3 length equals 14 residues. CDR3 DNA, as far as it was read: TGTGCCAGCAGCTTTGACAGGGGTACCGGGGAG. This gives the protein CASSFDRGTGE. The whole CDR3 protein reads CASSFDRGTGELFF.

This clone was seen a few times. From the germline J gene comes the end of the CDR3, since the read stops 3 residues before it. This sample also contains other DNA sequences that code for the same CDR3. V usage is TRBV7-9 and J usage is TRBJ1-2; 7 positions agree with TRBD1. This CDR3 contains 13 residues. J lost 7 bases, V lost 5 bases, and 7 bases had no gene match. CDR1 and CDR2 from the germline V gene are SEHNR and FQNEAQ (reference sequence). Incomplete CDR3 DNA: TGTGCCAGCAGCCCACTACAGGGGCTTGGC. Translation gives CASSPLQGLG. The complete CDR3 reads CASSPLQGLGYTF.

This clone has more than one count but fewer than ten. The CDR3 goes on 3 residues after the read ends, and that part is filled in from the germline J gene. This sequence joins TRBV7-6 and TRBJ2-1; 8 positions agree with TRBD2. Germline values: CDR1 SGHVS, CDR2 FNYEAQ. CDR3 length equals 16 residues. V lost 5 bases and J lost 8; bases outside the gene matches: 14. CDR3 bases read: TGTGCCAGCAGCACGGGCGGGGAGCGGGAGCGATATGAG. Protein product: CASSTGGERERYE. The full CDR3 reads CASSTGGERERYEQFF.

This clone was recorded at least ten times. The read is 3 residues too short to cover the CDR3 end, so that end is filled in from the germline J gene. The chain uses TRBV18 and TRBJ2-3, with 7 bases aligning to TRBD1. This CDR3 is 16 amino acids long. Unmatched junction bases numbered 9, after V lost 3 bases and J lost 3 bases. CDR1 and CDR2 (germline): KGHSH, LQKENI. CDR3 DNA, as far as it was read: TGTGCCAGCTCACCGCAGCAAGGGGGCGGAACAGATACG. This codes for CASSPQQGGGTDT. The full-length CDR3 reads as CASSPQQGGGTDTQYF. Complete variable domain (other parts from reference TRBV18 and TRBJ2-3): NAGVMQNPRHLVRRRGQEARLRCSPMKGHSHVYWYRQLPEEGLKFMVYLQKENIIDESGMPKERFSAEFPKEGPSILRIQQVVRGDSAAYFCASSPQQGGGTDTQYFGPGTRLTVL.

This clone was counted ten times or more. CDR3 residues: CSVAPAGVSYEQYF. The covered CDR3 bases are TGCAGCGTGGCTCCGGCGGGAGTCTCCTACGAG. V usage is TRBV29-1 and J usage is TRBJ2-7; 7 bases are shared with TRBD2. The CDR3 extends 3 residues past the end of the read, so its final part is completed from the germline J gene. CDR3 length: 14 residues. Germline CDR1 and CDR2: SQVTM and ANQGSEA. Trimming removed 6 bases from V and 0 bases from J; junction bases left unmatched: 8.

About this clone itself: The read terminates 3 residues before the CDR3 end, so the remaining end is supplied by the germline J gene. This chain uses TRBV20-1 with TRBJ2-1; the match to TRBD2 covers 7 bases. V was pared by 5 bases and J by 4 bases, with 8 bases of the junction left unmatched. The CDR3 is made up of 14 amino acids. The V gene's germline CDR1 is DFQATT and CDR2 SNEGSKA (reference sequence). CDR3 sequence reads: CSAPRLAEYNEQFF. CDR3 DNA, as far as it was read: TGCAGTGCTCCCCGACTAGCCGAGTACAATGAG.

In this sample, this clone turned up many times. The CDR3 sequence: CAWNPGGYEQYF. The covered CDR3 bases are TGTGCCTGGAATCCAGGGGGCTACGAG. This chain links TRBV30 with TRBJ2-7, with 7 bases aligning to TRBD1. With the read ending 3 residues before the CDR3 end, the germline J gene is used to fill in that end. Germline loops: CDR1 GTSNPN, CDR2 SVGIG (reference sequence). V dropped 4 bases and J dropped 3; count of bases not matched to a gene: 3. This CDR3 has 12 residues. The entire variable domain, with the rest obtained from reference TRBV30 and TRBJ2-7, is as follows: SQTIHQWPATLVQPVGSPLSLECTVEGTSNPNLYWYRQAAGRGLQLLFYSVGIGQISSEVPQNLSASRPQDRQFILSSKKLLLSDSGFYLCAWNPGGYEQYFGPGTRLTVT.

In its sample, this clone was seen many times. The read terminates 3 residues ahead of where the CDR3 ends, so the germline J gene completes it. This chain joins TRBV5-1 and TRBJ2-7, with TRBD1 matching over 10 bases. J lost 1 base, V lost 2 bases, and 6 bases had no gene match. This CDR3 spans 16 amino acids. Germline V gives CDR1 SGHRS, CDR2 YFSETQ. CDR3 region: CASSLSGTGVSYEQYF. The CDR3 bases that were read are TGCGCCAGCAGCTTATCAGGGACAGGGGTGTCCTACGAG.

This clone was recorded at least ten times. The sequenced CDR3 bases are TGCGCCAGCAGCTTCATTAGCGGGTCCTACAATGAG. The encoded protein is CASSFISGSYNE. The full CDR3 protein reads CASSFISGSYNEQFF. V is TRBV5-1 and J is TRBJ2-1, with 7 bases identical to TRBD2. The sequenced fragment ends 3 residues before the CDR3 boundary, so the rest is inferred from the germline J gene. Germline V gene lookup returns CDR1 SGHRS and CDR2 YFSETQ. The V segment lost 2 bases and the J segment 1 base; nucleotides outside the gene matches: 3. The CDR3 length is 15 residues.

The sample holds many counts of this clone. Coverage ceases 3 residues before the CDR3 finishes, and the germline J gene fills in the end. This rearrangement joins TRBV30 to TRBJ2-3; a possible D gene is TRBD2 (5 bases). The V and J ends lost 5 bases and 4 bases respectively, with 10 bases between them. Germline V CDR1 and CDR2: GTSNPN, SVGIG (reference sequence). The CDR3 has 12 residues. The part of the CDR3 DNA that was read is TGTGCCTGGGGCCCCGGGGCAGATACG. This translates into CAWGPGADT. In full, the CDR3 is CAWGPGADTQYF.

This clone has a count of ten or more. The missing CDR3 end, 3 residues past where the read stops, is filled in from the germline J gene. The chain joins TRBV7-8 to TRBJ2-6; D unclear. Trimming pared 1 base from V and 1 base from J, leaving 5 bases between. The CDR3 has 15 amino acids. The germline CDR1 and CDR2 sequences are SGHVS and FQNEAQ. The CDR3 loop is CASSLVTSGANVLTF. The CDR3 DNA, read in part, is TGTGCCAGCAGCTTAGTGACTTCTGGGGCCAACGTC. The variable domain in full, with the rest retrieved from reference TRBV7-8 and TRBJ2-6, is GAGVSQSPRYKVAKRGQDVALRCDPISGHVSLFWYQQALGQGPEFLTYFQNEAQLDKSGLPSDRFFAERPEGSVSTLKIQRTQQEDSAVYLCASSLVTSGANVLTFGAGSRLTVL.

This clone has a count of ten or more. The CDR3 extends 3 residues past the end of the read, so its final part is completed from the germline J gene. The rearrangement uses TRBV7-2 and TRBJ2-5; D remains unclear. CDR1 and CDR2 (germline): SGHTA, FQGNSA. Trimming took 1 base from V and 5 from J, leaving 8 bases between them. The CDR3 spans 13 residues. The CDR3 loop reads CASSLVAHETQYF. The sequenced part of the CDR3 DNA is TGTGCCAGCAGCTTAGTGGCCCACGAGACC. Using reference TRBV7-2 and TRBJ2-5 for the parts outside the CDR3, the full variable domain is GAGVSQSPSNKVTEKGKDVELRCDPISGHTALYWYRQSLGQGLEFLIYFQGNSAPDKSGLPSDRFSAERTGGSVSTLTIQRTQQEDSAVYLCASSLVAHETQYFGPGTRLLVL.